These 27 T cell receptor beta chains originate from one sample sequenced in a study of early T cells in non-severe SARS-CoV-2 infection. TCRdb recomputed calls from the 5' RACE reads with MiXCR, one row per CDR3 protein. This sample has 60,000 or so distinct CDR3 sequences, with 12% found just once. The sequenced sample consisted of whole blood. These receptors all come from an adult who was a healthcare worker with PCR-confirmed SARS-CoV-2 infection or an uninfected control (not recorded which).

The table lists this clonotype with a few counts. The chain uses TRBV28 and TRBJ2-3; D may correspond to TRBD1 or TRBD2 (5 bases each). The CDR3 length is 12 residues. V was cut by 4 bases and J by 10 bases, with 12 bases left in between. Germline V gene data show CDR1 as MDHEN and CDR2 as SYDVKM. CDR3 in DNA: TGTGCCAGCAGTTCCTCGGGACCTCCGCAGTATTTT. Residues: CASSSSGPPQYF.

The chain is built from TRBV28 and TRBJ2-1; D is ambiguous. V was pared by 5 bases and J by 7 bases, with 15 bases between. Germline V CDR1 and CDR2: MDHEN, SYDVKM. The CDR3 runs to 14 residues. This CDR3 reads CASSTPSVQNEQFF. CDR3 nucleotide sequence: TGTGCCAGCAGTACTCCCTCTGTCCAAAATGAGCAGTTCTTC.

This clonotype was observed a few times. This chain uses TRBV2 with TRBJ2-1, with 7 bases matching TRBD1. The CDR3 loop spans 15 amino acids. After removal of 2 bases from V and 3 bases from J, the junction contained 4 bases not matched to a gene. Per the germline V gene, CDR1 is SNHLY and CDR2 is FYNNEI. The CDR3 DNA follows: TGTGCCAGCAGTGAACAGGGGGTTAACTACAATGAGCAGTTCTTC. Amino acid sequence: CASSEQGVNYNEQFF.

V usage is TRBV7-9 and J usage is TRBJ1-6; 9 bases are shared with TRBD1. The CDR3 loop spans 16 amino acids. Germline assignment: CDR1 SEHNR and CDR2 FQNEAQ (reference sequence). The junction had 7 bases not matched to a gene; V was cut back by 1 base and J by 9 bases. The chain's CDR3 is CASSLDSDRGSSPLHF. The CDR3 bases are TGTGCCAGCAGCTTAGATTCGGACAGGGGAAGTTCACCCCTCCACTTT.

The table lists this clonotype with many counts. The J gene is TRBJ2-5, the V gene TRBV2, with D perhaps matching TRBD2 (5 bases). The germline V and J ends were trimmed by 8 bases and 5 bases, with 15 bases remaining between them. CDR3 length: 13 amino acids. Germline CDR1 is SNHLY and CDR2 is FYNNEI. CDR3 sequence: CASLVDYEETQYF. CDR3 DNA sequence: TGTGCCAGCTTAGTCGACTATGAGGAGACCCAGTACTTC.

The chain combines TRBV28 with TRBJ2-1; D may be TRBD1 (6 bases). Trimming took 5 bases from V and 6 from J, leaving 17 bases between them. Germline CDR1 and CDR2: MDHEN and SYDVKM. CDR3 length: 15 amino acids. CDR3 in DNA: TGTGCCAGCAGTCGGCTTAAGGGACATTTCAATGAGCAGTTCTTC. Translation: CASSRLKGHFNEQFF.

This clonotype was recorded at least ten times. The chain carries TRBV28 and TRBJ2-2, with 7 bases identical to TRBD2. Looked up from germline, CDR1 is MDHEN and CDR2 is SYDVKM. The junction had 12 bases not matched to a gene; V was cut back by 2 bases and J by 6 bases. CDR3 size: 17 residues. CDR3 in amino acids: CASSLPLAATNPGELFF. CDR3 nucleotides: TGTGCCAGCAGTTTACCCCTAGCGGCCACCAACCCCGGGGAGCTGTTTTTT.

This rearrangement joins TRBV6-1 to TRBJ1-1; TRBD1 matches 8 bases. Germline CDR1 MNHNS, CDR2 SASEGT. The CDR3 totals 13 residues. V lost 10 bases to trimming and J lost 6 bases; unmatched junction nucleotides: 10. The CDR3 nucleotides read TGTGCCACCAGGGACAGGTGGTTTTCTGAAGCTTTCTTT. As protein: CATRDRWFSEAFF.

The chain links TRBV3-1 to TRBJ2-7, with D hard to call. CDR1 LGHDT and CDR2 YNNKEL come from the germline V gene (reference sequence). This CDR3 region has 13 residues. V lost 3 bases, J lost 4 bases, and 10 bases lay in between. CDR3 sequence reads: CASSQGFEYEQYF. The CDR3 DNA is TGTGCCAGCAGCCAGGGTTTTGAGTACGAGCAGTACTTC.

The chain joins TRBV29-1 to TRBJ1-3; D remains ambiguous. The CDR3 is made up of 13 amino acids. V was pared by 4 bases and J by 0 bases, with 7 bases between. Germline CDR1 is SQVTM and CDR2 is ANQGSEA. The CDR3 nucleotides read TGCAGCGTTGGGGCGATCTCTGGAAACACCATATATTTT. It is translated as CSVGAISGNTIYF.

This clonotype was counted many times. The V and J genes are TRBV12-3 or TRBV12-4 and TRBJ1-1; no reliable D call. This CDR3 comprises 15 residues. Trimming cost V 3 bases and J 6 bases, with 17 bases left between them. In nucleotides, the CDR3 is TGTGCCAGCAGTTTTTATTTGGGTGGGCAGGCTGAAGCTTTCTTT. Its translation is CASSFYLGGQAEAFF.

This clonotype was observed a single time. The rearrangement links TRBV7-3 to TRBJ2-1; D is tentatively TRBD1 or TRBD2 (5 bases each). Germline V gene sequence: CDR1 SGHTA, CDR2 FQGTGA. This CDR3 has 14 residues. Deletions cut 5 bases from V and 8 bases from J, with 16 bases between. The CDR3 DNA is TGTGCCAGCAGCCGGGACCCGGGTTACGATGAGCAGTTCTTC. Translating it yields CASSRDPGYDEQFF.

V and J are TRBV7-9 and TRBJ2-5; 8 bases are shared with TRBD1. The V segment lost 5 bases and the J segment 4 bases; nucleotides outside the gene matches: 12. CDR1 SEHNR and CDR2 FQNEAQ come from the germline V gene (reference sequence). The CDR3 runs to 16 residues. This CDR3 is CASSPPGQGFGETQYF. The CDR3, as DNA: TGTGCCAGCAGCCCGCCAGGACAGGGTTTTGGAGAGACCCAGTACTTC.

Details on this clonotype: The junction differs from germline at one of its ends, possibly a read error. The V call is TRBV28, the J call TRBJ2-7; 7 nucleotides align to TRBD1. The CDR3 is 13 residues long. CDR1 MDHEN and CDR2 SYDVKM come from the germline V gene. In nucleotides, the CDR3 is TGTGCCAGTTTACAGGGGTTTGCCTACGAGCAGAACTTC. Protein: CASLQGFAYEQNF. The variable domain in full, completed from reference TRBV28 and TRBJ2-7, reads DVKVTQSSRYLVKRTGEKVFLECVQDMDHENMFWYRQDPGLGLRLIYFSYDVKMKEKGDIPEGYSVSREKKERFSLILESASTNQTSMYLCASLQGFAYEQNFGPGTRLTVT.

This clonotype has a handful of counts. The chain uses TRBV20-1 and TRBJ2-2, with 9 bases matching TRBD1. This CDR3 has 15 residues. Germline loops: CDR1 DFQATT, CDR2 SNEGSKA (reference sequence). V gave up 0 bases and J gave up 8 bases; unmatched junction bases: 7. CDR3 nucleotides: TGCAGTGCTAGAGATCGGACAGGGGTCGGTGGGGAGCTGTTTTTT. Translating it yields CSARDRTGVGGELFF.

This clonotype was seen repeatedly, ten times or more. The rearrangement links TRBV7-9 to TRBJ2-4; no firm D call. Trimming stripped 5 bases from V and 0 bases from J, with 14 bases between. In germline, CDR1 is SEHNR, CDR2 FQNEAQ (reference sequence). The CDR3 loop spans 16 amino acids. CDR3 in amino acids: CASSDEVVVAKNIQYF. The CDR3 region has the DNA TGTGCCAGCAGCGACGAGGTGGTCGTAGCCAAAAACATTCAGTACTTC.

CDR3 in amino acids: CASSPYSGTQNEQYF. Written as DNA, the CDR3 is TGTGCCAGCAGCCCTTATAGCGGGACACAAAACGAGCAGTACTTC. The rearrangement links TRBV7-6 to TRBJ2-7; TRBD2 aligns across 8 bases. V lost 5 bases to trimming and J lost 5 bases; unmatched junction nucleotides: 11. Per germline, CDR1 SGHVS and CDR2 FNYEAQ. The CDR3 has 15 residues.

The rearrangement uses TRBV28 and TRBJ1-3, with 9 bases that match TRBD1. The trim removed 7 bases at V and 3 bases at J, leaving 13 bases unmatched. CDR1 is MDHEN and CDR2 is SYDVKM in the germline V gene. This CDR3 contains 17 residues. DNA for the CDR3: TGTGCCAGCACCTCATTCGAACAGGGGGCTGATGGAAACACCATATATTTT. Translation: CASTSFEQGADGNTIYF.

In this sample, this clonotype turned up a few times. The V and J genes are TRBV5-8 and TRBJ1-1; D is possibly TRBD1 (5 bases). Germline CDR1 is SGHTS and CDR2 is YDEGEE. V was clipped by 5 bases and J by 11 bases, with 19 bases between them. The CDR3 totals 13 residues. CDR3: CASRVTGAPDAFF. Here the CDR3 DNA reads TGTGCCAGCAGGGTCACTGGGGCCCCGGACGCTTTCTTT.

This clonotype occurred a few times. This chain uses TRBV7-2 with TRBJ2-7, with 8 bases that match TRBD1. The ends lost 6 bases at V and 3 bases at J; junction bases unmatched: 4. The CDR3 consists of 13 residues. From germline, CDR1 is SGHTA and CDR2 FQGNSA. The DNA of the CDR3 is TGTGCCAGCAGGCCAGGGGGCATCTACGAGCAGTACTTC. Protein sequence: CASRPGGIYEQYF.

This clonotype showed up just a few times. The rearrangement joins TRBV15 to TRBJ1-4; D gene unclear. V lost 0 bases to trimming and J lost 0 bases, with 5 bases between them. CDR1 is LNHNV, CDR2 YYDKDF, per germline (reference sequence). The CDR3 covers 15 residues. The CDR3 nucleotides read TGTGCCACCAGCAGAGATATTGCAACTAATGAAAAACTGTTTTTT. Translation: CATSRDIATNEKLFF.

This clonotype was found a few times. The gene calls are TRBV7-9 and TRBJ1-2, with D hard to call. The CDR3 is 16 residues long. Trimming removed 2 bases at V and 6 bases at J, with 19 bases between. Germline CDR1 and CDR2: SEHNR and FQNEAQ (reference sequence). The CDR3 loop reads CASSLTPSVPQDGYTF. CDR3 nucleotides: TGTGCCAGCAGCTTAACGCCCTCGGTTCCTCAGGATGGCTACACCTTC.

This clonotype was observed many times. The chain couples TRBV6-5 to TRBJ2-7, with 9 bases that match TRBD1. Looked up from germline, CDR1 is MNHEY and CDR2 is SVGAGI. J lost 3 bases, V lost 6 bases, and 9 bases had no gene match. The CDR3 has 15 amino acids. For the CDR3, the DNA is TGTGCCAGCAGATTCTTTACGGGACAGGGCTACGAGCAGTACTTC. This translates into CASRFFTGQGYEQYF.

The table lists this clonotype with a few counts. V and J are TRBV29-1 and TRBJ2-5; D is perhaps TRBD1 (6 bases). Germline loops: CDR1 SQVTM, CDR2 ANQGSEA. CDR3 size: 13 residues. Trimming stripped 6 bases from V and 7 bases from J, with 18 bases between. The CDR3 sequence: CSVTGTREGTQYF. The CDR3 nucleotides are TGCAGCGTAACCGGGACAAGAGAGGGGACCCAGTACTTC.

On this clonotype: An end of the junction differs from the germline gene, which may be a read error. This chain uses TRBV7-7 with TRBJ2-2, with a weak D call TRBD1 (6 bases). The CDR3 covers 16 residues. Germline-derived CDR1 and CDR2 are SSHAT and FNYEAQ (reference sequence). In nucleotides, the CDR3 is TGTGTCAGCAGCCGGGGTGCAGGGGCGAACACCGGGGAGCTGTTTTTT. This gives the protein CVSSRGAGANTGELFF. The complete variable domain, with remaining parts taken from reference TRBV7-7 and TRBJ2-2, reads GAGVSQSPRYKVTKRGQDVTLRCDPISSHATLYWYQQALGQGPEFLTYFNYEAQPDKSGLPSDRFSAERPEGSISTLTIQRTEQRDSAMYRCVSSRGAGANTGELFFGEGSRLTVL.

The chain combines TRBV20-1 with TRBJ2-1, with D possibly being TRBD2 (6 bases). Trimming took 5 bases from V and 6 from J, leaving 14 bases between them. Germline V gene lookup returns CDR1 DFQATT and CDR2 SNEGSKA (reference sequence). The CDR3 is 13 amino acids. The CDR3 nucleotides are TGCAGTGCTCTTACTAGCCAGGGCAATGAGCAGTTCTTC. Amino acids: CSALTSQGNEQFF.

The V and J genes are TRBV5-5 and TRBJ2-7; TRBD1 matches at 11 bases. Losses at the gene ends were 0 bases for V and 2 bases for J; bases not matched to a gene: 1. Germline CDR1 reads SGHKS; CDR2 reads YYEKEE (reference sequence). This CDR3 is built from 15 residues. CDR3 region: CASSLEGQGAYEQYF. The CDR3 DNA is TGTGCCAGCAGCTTGGAGGGACAGGGGGCCTACGAGCAGTACTTC.